The 21 T cell receptor beta chains given below trace back to one sample, sequenced in a study of CD8 T cells in Susac syndrome. Random hexamers served to reverse transcribe roughly 0.5 to 1 ug RNA. TCRdb re-called the immunoSEQ multiplex PCR reads through MiXCR, storing one row per CDR3 protein. The table has approximately 120,000 distinct CDR3 sequences, approximately 93% seen once. Input material: CD8+ T cells from PBMCs. These receptors were obtained from a human donor with multiple sclerosis.

The J gene is TRBJ2-3, the V gene TRBV9; possibly TRBD1 for D (7 bases). Germline V gene lookup returns CDR1 SGDLS and CDR2 YYNGEE. This CDR3 is built from 18 residues. V lost 4 bases to trimming and J lost 1 base, with 22 bases between them. CDR3 nucleotide sequence: TGTGCCAGCAGCCTATCGATAGCGCAGGGGGGCGGCACAGATACGCAGTATTTT. This encodes CASSLSIAQGGGTDTQYF.

The chain combines TRBV3-1 with TRBJ1-3; tentatively, D is TRBD1 (5 bases). The germline V gene encodes CDR1 LGHDT and CDR2 YNNKEL (reference sequence). The V gene lost 2 bases and the J gene lost 2 bases, with 10 bases spanning the gap. This CDR3 has 15 amino acids. The CDR3 DNA is TGTGCCAGCAGCCAACCTCGACAGACTGGAAACACCATATATTTT. This gives the protein CASSQPRQTGNTIYF.

The J gene is TRBJ2-5, the V gene TRBV5-4; 7 bases are shared with TRBD2. Trimming cost V 4 bases and J 2 bases; bases outside gene matches: 8. The germline gives CDR1 SGHNT, CDR2 YYREEE (reference sequence). The CDR3 runs to 15 residues. CDR3 sequence reads: CASSTGLVRQETQYF. CDR3 DNA sequence: TGTGCCAGCAGCACTGGACTAGTTAGGCAAGAGACCCAGTACTTC.

The CDR3 region has the DNA TGCAGCGTTGAGGATCTGGAGCTACAGTTCTTC. It codes for CSVEDLELQFF. The V and J genes are TRBV29-1 and TRBJ2-1; D gene uncertain. The length of the CDR3 is 11 residues. The germline V gene encodes CDR1 SQVTM and CDR2 ANQGSEA. V lost 3 bases and J lost 13, with 13 bases in between.

The rearrangement links TRBV30 to TRBJ2-7; 9 positions agree with TRBD1. This CDR3 is 14 amino acids long. V was clipped by 1 base and J by 5 bases; unmatched bases: 6. The germline CDR1 and CDR2 sequences are GTSNPN and SVGIG (reference sequence). CDR3 loop: CAWSAGTGSHEQYF. CDR3 DNA: TGTGCCTGGAGTGCCGGGACAGGGTCGCACGAGCAGTACTTC.

J is TRBJ2-5 and V is TRBV7-8; possible D gene TRBD1, 6 bases. CDR3 length equals 13 residues. V lost 2 bases, J lost 5 bases, and 9 bases lay in between. Looked up from germline, CDR1 is SGHVS and CDR2 is FQNEAQ. The CDR3, as DNA: TGTGCCAGCAGCTTAAGGGGGTATGAGACCCAGTACTTC. This translates into CASSLRGYETQYF.

The rearrangement uses TRBV3-1 and TRBJ2-3, with 8 bases aligning to TRBD1. The germline V gene has CDR1 LGHDT and CDR2 YNNKEL (reference sequence). Trimming at V came to 2 bases and at J to 4 bases, leaving 8 bases not matched to a gene. The length of the CDR3 is 16 residues. The CDR3 sequence is CASSQSQGVWADTQYF. The CDR3 DNA is TGTGCCAGCAGCCAATCACAGGGGGTATGGGCAGATACGCAGTATTTT.

The chain has TRBV6-6 and TRBJ2-1; D call uncertain. The germline gives CDR1 MNHNY, CDR2 SVGAGI (reference sequence). The CDR3 extends over 13 amino acids. V lost 1 base and J 12 bases, leaving 13 bases between the germline ends. CDR3 nucleotide sequence: TGTGCCAGCAGTTACTATTTTGATAGGTTGCAGTTCTTC. It is translated as CASSYYFDRLQFF.

The J gene is TRBJ1-4, the V gene TRBV6-5; D might be TRBD1 (5 bases). The ends were cut back, 8 bases at V and 2 bases at J, with 6 bases in the middle. The V gene's germline CDR1 is MNHEY and CDR2 SVGAGI. CDR3 length: 12 amino acids. CDR3 DNA sequence: TGTGCCAGCCGACAGACTAATGAAAAACTGTTTTTT. Its protein is CASRQTNEKLFF.

The count of this clonotype is one. V and J are TRBV13 and TRBJ1-4, with D possibly TRBD1 on 5 matching bases. Germline V gene sequence: CDR1 PRHDT, CDR2 FYEKMQ (reference sequence). The CDR3 extends over 14 amino acids. The ends were cut back, 4 bases at V and 7 bases at J, with 13 bases in the middle. The CDR3: CASSSGTLGEKLFF. The CDR3 nucleotides are TGTGCCAGCAGCTCAGGGACCTTGGGTGAAAAACTGTTTTTT. Looking up the rest from reference TRBV13 and TRBJ1-4 gives the full variable domain: AAGVIQSPRHLIKEKRETATLKCYPIPRHDTVYWYQQGPGQDPQFLISFYEKMQSDKGSIPDRFSAQQFSDYHSELNMSSLELGDSALYFCASSSGTLGEKLFFGSGTQLSVL.

This chain joins TRBV7-9 and TRBJ2-7, with 7 bases fitting TRBD1. The CDR3 runs 16 residues. Looked up from germline, CDR1 is SEHNR and CDR2 is FQNEAQ (reference sequence). The V segment lost 2 bases and the J segment 2 bases; nucleotides outside the gene matches: 9. CDR3 DNA: TGTGCCAGCAGCTTACTGGGGACAGTGACCCCCTACGAGCAGTACGTC. Amino acid sequence: CASSLLGTVTPYEQYV.

This clonotype has a handful of counts. The chain employs TRBV6-5 and TRBJ1-1, with 7 bases fitting TRBD1. The germline gives CDR1 MNHEY, CDR2 SVGAGI. The J segment lost 1 base and the V segment lost 4 bases, leaving 6 bases of the junction unmatched. The length of the CDR3 is 15 residues. In DNA form, the CDR3 reads TGTGCCAGCAGTTTCTTAGACAGGGAGAACACTGAAGCTTTCTTT. Its protein is CASSFLDRENTEAFF.

The chain is built from TRBV10-3 and TRBJ2-5, with D possibly being TRBD1 (6 bases). Germline V gene data show CDR1 as ENHRY and CDR2 as SYGVKD. Trimming took off 8 bases at V and 5 bases at J, with 9 bases between the two ends. The length of the CDR3 is 11 residues. The chain's CDR3 is CAIARGETQYF. As DNA, the CDR3 is TGTGCCATCGCTAGGGGGGAGACCCAGTACTTC.

The chain recombines TRBV20-1 with TRBJ2-3; weak D call: TRBD1 (6 bases). CDR1 and CDR2 (germline): DFQATT, SNEGSKA (reference sequence). The CDR3 is made up of 15 amino acids. The germline V and J ends were trimmed by 0 bases and 8 bases, with 18 bases remaining between them. CDR3 region: CSARDTGPEIGTQYF. The DNA for the CDR3 is TGCAGTGCTAGAGATACAGGGCCAGAGATCGGTACGCAGTATTTT.

As DNA, the CDR3 is TGTGCCAGCAGTGAAACAAACAGCAACTACGAGCAGTACTTC. This sequence encodes CASSETNSNYEQYF. The chain links TRBV25-1 to TRBJ2-7; D uncertain. Trimming stripped 2 bases from V and 3 bases from J, with 11 bases between. Germline V gene sequence: CDR1 MGHDK, CDR2 SYGVNS. This CDR3 region has 14 residues.

The V call is TRBV28, the J call TRBJ1-2, with a tentative D call TRBD1 (5 bases). The germline V and J ends were trimmed by 5 bases and 4 bases, with 20 bases remaining between them. The CDR3 is 16 amino acids. CDR1 and CDR2 (germline): MDHEN, SYDVKM. The CDR3 DNA is TGTGCCAGCAGTCTCAGCCGCAGGGTGGGGGTCTATGGCTACACCTTC. The encoded protein is CASSLSRRVGVYGYTF.

The chain carries TRBV29-1 and TRBJ1-2, with D perhaps matching TRBD1 (5 bases). CDR1 SQVTM and CDR2 ANQGSEA come from the germline V gene. The CDR3 spans 16 residues. The germline V and J ends were trimmed by 1 base and 2 bases, with 17 bases remaining between them. The CDR3 protein is CSVEGMRGRSNYGYTF. CDR3 DNA: TGCAGCGTTGAAGGTATGAGGGGACGGAGCAACTATGGCTACACCTTC.

The V gene is TRBV12-5, the J gene TRBJ1-2; D possibly corresponds to TRBD1 (6 bases). Germline V CDR1 and CDR2: LGHNT, FRNRAP. The CDR3 totals 16 residues. V lost 0 bases and J lost 0, with 11 bases in between. CDR3: CASGLVLRGPNYGYTF. CDR3 sequence (DNA): TGTGCTAGTGGTTTGGTACTCAGGGGTCCTAACTATGGCTACACCTTC.

The V gene is TRBV12-3 or TRBV12-4, the J gene TRBJ2-5, with TRBD1 identical over 7 bases. The CDR3 is made up of 16 amino acids. Trimming removed 6 bases from V and 0 bases from J; junction bases left unmatched: 10. The CDR3 loop reads CASRPSLTGDQETQYF. CDR3 nucleotides: TGTGCCAGCAGGCCGAGCCTAACAGGGGACCAAGAGACCCAGTACTTC.

V and J are TRBV19 and TRBJ2-2; no definite D call. Germline V gene lookup returns CDR1 LNHDA and CDR2 SQIVND (reference sequence). The CDR3 has 18 amino acids. V was pared by 5 bases and J by 5 bases, with 24 bases between. The CDR3 spells CASSSPLTGRGVTGELFF. DNA for the CDR3: TGTGCCAGTAGTTCCCCCCTGACTGGCCGAGGCGTTACCGGGGAGCTGTTTTTT. Based on the CDR3 plus reference TRBV19 and TRBJ2-2, the full variable domain is DGGITQSPKYLFRKEGQNVTLSCEQNLNHDAMYWYRQDPGQGLRLIYYSQIVNDFQKGDIAEGYSVSREKKESFPLTVTSAQKNPTAFYLCASSSPLTGRGVTGELFFGEGSRLTVL.

This chain uses TRBV10-3 with TRBJ2-7; D gene unclear. The V and J ends lost 3 bases and 4 bases respectively, with 10 bases between them. Germline CDR1 is ENHRY and CDR2 is SYGVKD. This CDR3 contains 13 residues. The CDR3 is CAISEFAAYEQYV. DNA for the CDR3: TGTGCCATCAGTGAATTCGCGGCGTACGAGCAGTACGTC.